This TCR beta chain was documented in a study of response to subunit inactivated influenza vaccine. Points from the study as a whole: After each seasonal influenza vaccination, few new T cells are recruited, the authors suggested.

This clonotype occurred a few times. Its specificity is not known. From the RT-PCR reads, TCRdb called clonotypes with MiXCR, one entry per CDR3 protein. The table shows over 650,000 distinct CDR3 sequences, with less than 20% occurring only once. The sequenced sample was PBMCs from blood, obtained less than 6 days after vaccination. The TCR sequence derives from a man aged 50-59 years who received an inactivated influenza vaccine.

The CDR3 nucleotides read TGTGCCAGCAGCTTAGTCACAGGACCCCTCTACGAGCAGTACTTC. The encoded protein is CASSLVTGPLYEQYF. V gene TRBV7-9 combines with J gene TRBJ2-7, with D tentatively TRBD1 (5 bases). V dropped 1 base and J dropped 3 bases, with 13 bases sitting between them. This CDR3 spans 15 amino acids. Germline V gives CDR1 SEHNR, CDR2 FQNEAQ (reference sequence).